The 2 T cell receptor beta chains below come from one sample, sequenced in a study of blood T cell repertoires in COVID-19. Sequencing used immunoSEQ multiplex PCR; TCRdb keeps in-frame clones, though not all of them. The sample holds 250,000 to 300,000 clones, less than 90% seen once. The source material was peripheral blood. These receptors originate from a man aged 60 to 69 with acute or convalescent COVID-19.

This clone was seen only a few times. CDR3 residues: CASSLERAPRLPTF. The CDR3 bases are TGTGCCAGCAGCTTAGAGAGGGCGCCGAGATTACCCACCTTC. The chain uses TRBV7-9 and TRBJ1-2, with D unresolved. V lost 1 base to trimming and J lost 13 bases, with 19 bases between them. The germline gives CDR1 SEHNR, CDR2 FQNEAQ (reference sequence). The CDR3 sequence is 14 residues long. Full variable domain (outside the CDR3, taken from reference TRBV7-9 and TRBJ1-2): DTGVSQNPRHKITKRGQNVTFRCDPISEHNRLYWYRQTLGQGPEFLTYFQNEAQLEKSRLLSDRFSAERPKGSFSTLEIQRTEQGDSAMYLCASSLERAPRLPTFGSGTRLTVV.

DNA of the CDR3: TGCGCCAGCGGGGGGCTGGACAGGGAAATGAGTGGGAACACTGAAGCTTTCTTT. It is translated as CASGGLDREMSGNTEAFF. The genes are TRBV5-1 and TRBJ1-1, with 8 bases fitting TRBD1. CDR3 length: 18 residues. The junction had 18 bases not matched to a gene; V was cut back by 7 bases and J by 1 base. The germline V gene encodes CDR1 SGHRS and CDR2 YFSETQ.